What follows are 8 T cell receptor beta chains derived from one specimen sequenced in a study of shared clonotypes between healthy human individuals. Terminally differentiated effector memory CD45RA+ cells were excluded by CCR7 positive selection of CD45RO-negative cells. Sequencing used immunoSEQ multiplex PCR; TCRdb keeps in-frame clones, though not all of them. The profile shows around 700,000 clones, about 90% of them singletons. What was sequenced was naive CD8+ T cells sorted from blood. These receptor sequences come from a man aged 25 to 40 in good health.

V is TRBV9 and J is TRBJ2-3, with 8 bases aligning to TRBD1. The CDR3 sequence is 16 residues long. Germline CDR1 is SGDLS and CDR2 is YYNGEE. V lost 0 bases, J lost 4 bases, and 7 bases stayed unmatched. CDR3 in amino acids: CASSVEAGGAADTQYF. The CDR3 DNA sequence: TGTGCCAGCAGCGTAGAGGCAGGGGGCGCGGCAGATACGCAGTATTTT.

The chain links TRBV25-1 to TRBJ1-4; perhaps TRBD1 as D (5 bases). The CDR3 consists of 14 residues. V was clipped by 2 bases and J by 8 bases, with 12 bases between them. Germline lookup yields CDR1 MGHDK and CDR2 SYGVNS. Written as DNA, the CDR3 is TGTGCCAGCAGTGAAGCAGGGTCTTGGGAAAAACTGTTTTTT. This translates into CASSEAGSWEKLFF.

This clone was detected only a few times. The chain has TRBV9 and TRBJ1-3; maybe TRBD1 (5 bases). Trimming shortened V by 4 bases and J by 0 bases, and 14 bases separated the two germline ends. This CDR3 spans 16 amino acids. Per germline, CDR1 SGDLS and CDR2 YYNGEE. The chain's CDR3 is CASSPGGANSGNTIYF. CDR3 coding DNA: TGTGCCAGCAGCCCCGGCGGGGCCAACTCTGGAAACACCATATATTTT. Drawing the rest from reference TRBV9 and TRBJ1-3, the complete variable domain is DSGVTQTPKHLITATGQRVTLRCSPRSGDLSVYWYQQSLDQGLQFLIQYYNGEERAKGNILERFSAQQFPDLHSELNLSSLELGDSALYFCASSPGGANSGNTIYFGEGSWLTVV.

V and J are TRBV5-8 and TRBJ2-7; D is undetermined. V was clipped by 0 bases and J by 6 bases, with 13 bases between them. Germline CDR1 and CDR2: SGHTS and YDEGEE. This CDR3 is built from 14 residues. CDR3 nucleotide sequence: TGTGCCAGCAGCTTGGGACATGCCCCTCTCGAGCAGTACTTC. The encoded protein is CASSLGHAPLEQYF.

About this clone: Other nucleotide sequences from this sample produce the same CDR3. The chain links TRBV29-1 to TRBJ2-1; no clear D gene. V dropped 3 bases and J dropped 0 bases, with 3 bases sitting between them. Germline CDR1 is SQVTM and CDR2 is ANQGSEA. The length of the CDR3 is 12 residues. CDR3 sequence reads: CSVEFSYNEQFF. CDR3 sequence (DNA): TGCAGCGTTGAGTTCTCCTACAATGAGCAGTTCTTC.

The CDR3 spells CSGTVNTEAFF. CDR3 sequence (DNA): TGCAGCGGAACAGTGAACACTGAAGCTTTCTTT. The chain carries TRBV29-1 and TRBJ1-1; D not certain. The ends were cut back, 7 bases at V and 0 bases at J, with 6 bases in the middle. Looked up from germline, CDR1 is SQVTM and CDR2 is ANQGSEA. This CDR3 spans 11 amino acids.

The J gene is TRBJ1-5, the V gene TRBV7-6; 11 positions agree with TRBD1. Germline V gene data show CDR1 as SGHVS and CDR2 as FNYEAQ. The CDR3 has 19 amino acids. V lost 3 bases and J lost 6; bases outside the gene matches: 16. Here the CDR3 DNA reads TGTGCCAGCAGCTTTTATTCGGGGACAGGGGGTAGGTTTGGTCAGCCCCAGCATTTT. Residues: CASSFYSGTGGRFGQPQHF. Full variable domain (remainder filled in from reference TRBV7-6 and TRBJ1-5): GAGVSQSPRYKVTKRGQDVALRCDPISGHVSLYWYRQALGQGPEFLTYFNYEAQQDKSGLPNDRFSAERPEGSISTLTIQRTEQRDSAMYRCASSFYSGTGGRFGQPQHFGDGTRLSIL.

The V gene is TRBV5-1, the J gene TRBJ2-7; D may match TRBD1 or TRBD2 (6 bases each). V was trimmed by 0 bases and J by 4 bases, leaving 11 bases between them. CDR3 length: 14 amino acids. CDR1 is SGHRS, CDR2 YFSETQ, per germline. The CDR3 is CASSLARGGYEQYF. Here the CDR3 DNA reads TGCGCCAGCAGCTTGGCCAGGGGAGGTTACGAGCAGTACTTC. The variable domain in full, with the rest retrieved from reference TRBV5-1 and TRBJ2-7, is KAGVTQTPRYLIKTRGQQVTLSCSPISGHRSVSWYQQTPGQGLQFLFEYFSETQRNKGNFPGRFSGRQFSNSRSEMNVSTLELGDSALYLCASSLARGGYEQYFGPGTRLTVT.